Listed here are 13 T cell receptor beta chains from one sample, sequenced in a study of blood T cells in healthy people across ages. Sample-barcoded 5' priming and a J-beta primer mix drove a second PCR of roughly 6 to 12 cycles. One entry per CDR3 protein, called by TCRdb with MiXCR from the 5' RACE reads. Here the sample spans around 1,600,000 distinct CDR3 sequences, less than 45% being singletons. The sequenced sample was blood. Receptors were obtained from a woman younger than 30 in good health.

The CDR3, as DNA: TGTGCCAGCAGTGAAGAGATATGGGGGAGGGCCAAAAACATTCAGTACTTC. Its protein is CASSEEIWGRAKNIQYF. This chain joins TRBV6-1 and TRBJ2-4, with D maybe TRBD2 (6 bases). The CDR3 loop spans 17 amino acids. The germline V and J ends were trimmed by 1 base and 1 base, with 14 bases remaining between them. Per the germline V gene, CDR1 is MNHNS and CDR2 is SASEGT.

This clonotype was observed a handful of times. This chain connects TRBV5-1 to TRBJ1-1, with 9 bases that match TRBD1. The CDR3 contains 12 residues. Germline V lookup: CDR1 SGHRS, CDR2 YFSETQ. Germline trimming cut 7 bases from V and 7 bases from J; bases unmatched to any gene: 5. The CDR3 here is CASGTGGGEAFF. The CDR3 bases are TGCGCCAGCGGCACAGGGGGCGGTGAAGCTTTCTTT.

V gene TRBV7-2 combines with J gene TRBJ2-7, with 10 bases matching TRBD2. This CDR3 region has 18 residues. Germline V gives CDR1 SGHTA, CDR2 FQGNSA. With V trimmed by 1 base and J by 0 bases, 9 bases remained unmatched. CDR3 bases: TGTGCCAGCAGCTTAGTCTTCCCCGCTAGCGGGAGCTCCTACGAGCAGTACTTC. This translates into CASSLVFPASGSSYEQYF.

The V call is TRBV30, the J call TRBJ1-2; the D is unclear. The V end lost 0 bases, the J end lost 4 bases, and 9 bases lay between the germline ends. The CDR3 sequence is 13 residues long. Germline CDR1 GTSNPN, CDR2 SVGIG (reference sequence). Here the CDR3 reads CAWSVGYGYGYTF. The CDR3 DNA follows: TGTGCCTGGAGTGTAGGGTACGGCTATGGCTACACCTTC.

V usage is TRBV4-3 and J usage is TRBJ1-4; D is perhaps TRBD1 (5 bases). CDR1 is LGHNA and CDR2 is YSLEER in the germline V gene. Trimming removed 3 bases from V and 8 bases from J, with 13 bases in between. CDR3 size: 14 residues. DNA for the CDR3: TGCGCCAGCAGCCACGAGGGACGGGGAGAAAAACTGTTTTTT. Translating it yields CASSHEGRGEKLFF.

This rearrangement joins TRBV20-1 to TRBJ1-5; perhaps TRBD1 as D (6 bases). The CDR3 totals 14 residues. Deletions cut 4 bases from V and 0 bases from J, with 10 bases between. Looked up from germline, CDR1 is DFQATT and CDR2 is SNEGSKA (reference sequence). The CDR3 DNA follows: TGCAGTGCTATTAGGGACAATAGCAATCAGCCCCAGCATTTT. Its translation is CSAIRDNSNQPQHF.

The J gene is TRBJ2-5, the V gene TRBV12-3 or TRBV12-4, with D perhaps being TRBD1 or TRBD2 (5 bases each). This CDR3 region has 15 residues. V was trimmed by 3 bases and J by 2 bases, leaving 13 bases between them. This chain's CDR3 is CASSFGDGQQETQYF. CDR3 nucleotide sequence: TGTGCCAGCAGTTTTGGGGACGGGCAACAAGAGACCCAGTACTTC.

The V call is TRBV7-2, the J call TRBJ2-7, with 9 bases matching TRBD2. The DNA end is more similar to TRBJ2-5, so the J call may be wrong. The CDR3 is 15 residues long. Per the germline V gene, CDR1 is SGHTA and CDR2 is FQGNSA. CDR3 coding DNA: TGTGCCAGCAGCTTAGGAAGCGGGGGGAGAGAGACCCAGTACTTC. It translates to CASSLGSGGRETQYF.

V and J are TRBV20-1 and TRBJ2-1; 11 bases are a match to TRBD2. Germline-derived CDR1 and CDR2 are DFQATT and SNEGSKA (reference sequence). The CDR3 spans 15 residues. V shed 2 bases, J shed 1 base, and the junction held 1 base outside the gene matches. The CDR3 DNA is TGCAGTGCTAGACTAGCGGGAGGTTCCTACAATGAGCAGTTCTTC. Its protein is CSARLAGGSYNEQFF.

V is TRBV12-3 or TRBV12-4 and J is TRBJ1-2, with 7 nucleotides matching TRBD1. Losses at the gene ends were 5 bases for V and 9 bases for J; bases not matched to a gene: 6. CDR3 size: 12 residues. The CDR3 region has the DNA TGTGCCAGCAGTACTCCGGGACAGAGCTACACCTTC. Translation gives CASSTPGQSYTF.

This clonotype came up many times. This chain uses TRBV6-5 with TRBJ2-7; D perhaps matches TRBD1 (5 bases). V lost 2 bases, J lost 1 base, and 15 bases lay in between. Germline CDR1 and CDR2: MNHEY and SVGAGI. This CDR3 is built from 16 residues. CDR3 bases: TGTGCCAGCAGTTACAGGCCGACAGTGGGATCCTACGAGCAGTACTTC. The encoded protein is CASSYRPTVGSYEQYF.

The CDR3 coding sequence is TGCGCCAGCAGCCAAGATTCCTGGACAGGGTACGAGCAGTACTTC. Its translation: CASSQDSWTGYEQYF. This chain joins TRBV4-1 and TRBJ2-7, with 8 nucleotides matching TRBD1. J gave up 4 bases and V 0 bases, and 5 bases lay outside the gene matches. In germline, CDR1 is MGHRA, CDR2 YSYEKL. CDR3 length: 15 amino acids.

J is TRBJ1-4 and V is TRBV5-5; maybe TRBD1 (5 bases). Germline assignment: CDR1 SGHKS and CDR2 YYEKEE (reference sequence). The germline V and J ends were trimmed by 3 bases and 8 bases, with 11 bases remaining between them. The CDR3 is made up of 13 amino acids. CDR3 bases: TGTGCCAGCAGCTGGGGGGTTCACGAAAAACTGTTTTTT. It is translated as CASSWGVHEKLFF.